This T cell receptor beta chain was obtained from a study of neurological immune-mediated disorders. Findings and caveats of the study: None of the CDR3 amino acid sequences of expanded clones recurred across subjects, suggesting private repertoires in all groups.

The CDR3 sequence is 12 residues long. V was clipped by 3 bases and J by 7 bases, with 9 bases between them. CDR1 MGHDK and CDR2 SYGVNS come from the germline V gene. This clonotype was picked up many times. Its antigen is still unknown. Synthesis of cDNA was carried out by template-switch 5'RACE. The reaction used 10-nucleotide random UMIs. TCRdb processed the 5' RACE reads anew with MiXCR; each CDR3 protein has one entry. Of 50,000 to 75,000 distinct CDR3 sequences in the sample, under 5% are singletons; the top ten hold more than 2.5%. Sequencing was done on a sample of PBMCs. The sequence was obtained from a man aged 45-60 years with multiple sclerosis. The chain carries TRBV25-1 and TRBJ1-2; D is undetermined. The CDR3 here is CASSEGVGGYTF. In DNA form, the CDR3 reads TGTGCCAGCAGTGAGGGCGTTGGTGGCTACACCTTC.